Presented here are 16 T cell receptor beta chains from one specimen sequenced in a study of identical twins. One entry per CDR3 protein, called by TCRdb with MiXCR from the 5' RACE reads. Altogether a few hundred thousand distinct CDR3 sequences are present, 8.5% to 9.5% being singletons, with the ten largest covering roughly 6.4%. These data were likewise used in another study, on yellow fever vaccine responses in identical twins.

The sequencing input was CD8+ T cells sorted from blood. The receptors originated from a woman between 18 and 29 years old in good health.

V and J are TRBV6-2 or TRBV6-3 and TRBJ2-7; 10 positions match TRBD1. Germline loops: CDR1 MNHEY, CDR2 SVGEGT. Trimming removed 6 bases from V and 5 bases from J; junction bases left unmatched: 7. The CDR3 spans 14 residues. CDR3 sequence reads: CASRPGTGAHEQYF. CDR3 bases: TGTGCCAGCAGACCCGGGACAGGGGCACACGAGCAGTACTTC.

A few counts support this clonotype. The V and J genes are TRBV4-3 and TRBJ2-1, with unresolved D. Trimming pared 0 bases from V and 2 bases from J, leaving 11 bases between. Germline V CDR1 and CDR2: LGHNA, YSLEER. The CDR3 contains 16 residues. The CDR3 bases are TGCGCCAGCAGCCAAGATGGCACAGAGGCCTACAATGAGCAGTTCTTC. This gives the protein CASSQDGTEAYNEQFF.

This clonotype came up a few times. The V gene is TRBV5-4, the J gene TRBJ2-7; 7 positions agree with TRBD2. V lost 4 bases, J lost 5 bases, and 15 bases stayed unmatched. Germline V lookup: CDR1 SGHNT, CDR2 YYREEE (reference sequence). CDR3 length equals 16 residues. The CDR3 bases are TGTGCCAGCAGCCCCCGGAGAGGCGGGAGAGGGAACGAGCAGTACTTC. The encoded protein is CASSPRRGGRGNEQYF.

The sample holds a few counts of this clonotype. This sequence joins TRBV25-1 and TRBJ2-3; D unresolved. This CDR3 comprises 14 residues. The ends were cut back, 0 bases at V and 6 bases at J, with 10 bases in the middle. Germline V CDR1 and CDR2: MGHDK, SYGVNS. In DNA form, the CDR3 reads TGTGCCAGCAGTGAATATCGTCTAGAGGATACGCAGTATTTT. Protein product: CASSEYRLEDTQYF.

The sample holds many counts of this clonotype. J is TRBJ2-1 and V is TRBV24-1; 7 bases match TRBD1. The V gene's germline CDR1 is KGHDR and CDR2 SFDVKD. V gave up 4 bases and J gave up 3 bases; unmatched junction bases: 8. The CDR3 runs to 16 residues. CDR3 sequence (DNA): TGTGCCACCAGTGACTCGTCAGGGACAGTCTACAATGAGCAGTTCTTC. Residues: CATSDSSGTVYNEQFF.

This clonotype was counted many times. The chain combines TRBV28 with TRBJ2-1; D ambiguous. The CDR3 has 14 residues. Germline CDR1 reads MDHEN; CDR2 reads SYDVKM. Between the trimmed V and J ends, which lost 2 bases and 10 bases, there was a span of 15 bases. The CDR3 DNA is TGTGCCAGCAGTTTAAAAATTGCGTTTGAGGAGCAGTTCTTC. Translation: CASSLKIAFEEQFF.

This clonotype has a count of ten or more. The chain is built from TRBV6-5 and TRBJ2-2, with D possibly TRBD1 on 6 matching bases. Germline CDR1 reads MNHEY; CDR2 reads SVGAGI. The V and J ends lost 5 bases and 10 bases respectively, with 11 bases between them. CDR3 size: 12 residues. CDR3 loop: CASSPTGEELFF. The CDR3, as DNA: TGTGCCAGCAGTCCGACAGGAGAGGAGCTGTTTTTT.

This clonotype has only a few counts. V gene TRBV12-3 or TRBV12-4 combines with J gene TRBJ1-1, with no clear D. The V end lost 0 bases, the J end lost 5 bases, and 13 bases lay between the germline ends. The CDR3 runs to 15 residues. This chain's CDR3 is CASSLARSRSTEAFF. The CDR3 bases are TGTGCCAGCAGTTTAGCGCGGAGCAGGAGTACTGAAGCTTTCTTT.

This clonotype was picked up one time. It may be a read error: a sequence one base away is much more abundant. This sequence joins TRBV20-1 and TRBJ2-7, with 9 bases matching TRBD2. The V segment lost 5 bases and the J segment 3 bases; nucleotides outside the gene matches: 11. Looked up from germline, CDR1 is DFQATT and CDR2 is SNEGSKA (reference sequence). The CDR3 runs to 15 residues. The CDR3 bases are TGCAGTGCTCGCCGGAGTAGCGGGGGAAACTACGAGCAGTACTTC. It codes for CSARRSSGGNYEQYF.

This chain connects TRBV7-9 to TRBJ1-2, with 8 positions matching TRBD1. The CDR3 is 12 amino acids. Germline-derived CDR1 and CDR2 are SEHNR and FQNEAQ (reference sequence). V lost 5 bases and J lost 9; bases outside the gene matches: 5. The CDR3 sequence: CASSPQGASYTF. The CDR3 region has the DNA TGTGCCAGCAGCCCTCAGGGGGCCAGCTACACCTTC.

Many counts were recorded for this clonotype. This chain links TRBV15 with TRBJ1-5; D uncertain. V gave up 5 bases and J gave up 2 bases, with 10 bases separating them. Germline CDR1 reads LNHNV; CDR2 reads YYDKDF (reference sequence). This CDR3 spans 14 amino acids. CDR3 DNA sequence: TGTGCCACCAGCGCCTGGACGGGCAATCAGCCCCAGCATTTT. Its protein is CATSAWTGNQPQHF.

This clonotype occurred a few times. The chain carries TRBV5-1 and TRBJ1-2; D is unclear. Germline loops: CDR1 SGHRS, CDR2 YFSETQ. CDR3 size: 12 residues. V gave up 3 bases and J gave up 6 bases, with 9 bases separating them. CDR3 residues: CASSSGDDGYTF. CDR3 DNA sequence: TGCGCCAGCAGCTCCGGGGATGATGGCTACACCTTC.

This clonotype was detected ten times or more. The V call is TRBV4-1, the J call TRBJ2-7, with TRBD1 identical over 10 bases. The V and J ends lost 5 bases and 5 bases, in that order; junction bases with no gene match: 9. The CDR3 has 15 amino acids. Germline CDR1 and CDR2: MGHRA and YSYEKL. In DNA form, the CDR3 reads TGCGCCAGCAGCACCGGGACAGGGGACTTTGACGAGCAGTACTTC. Its translation: CASSTGTGDFDEQYF.

This clonotype was picked up many times. The chain is built from TRBV2 and TRBJ2-7; D not resolved. From germline, CDR1 is SNHLY and CDR2 FYNNEI. Deletions cut 6 bases from V and 0 bases from J, with 15 bases between. This CDR3 is built from 15 residues. The CDR3 loop reads CASRGADDSSYEQYF. The CDR3 nucleotides are TGTGCCAGCAGAGGCGCGGACGATAGCTCCTACGAGCAGTACTTC.

The chain employs TRBV2 and TRBJ2-1; 8 bases are a match to TRBD2. The germline V gene has CDR1 SNHLY and CDR2 FYNNEI. The CDR3 is 19 amino acids. Here the CDR3 reads CTLSSAIGRGGPGRNEQFF. CDR3 nucleotide sequence: TGTACCCTCTCAAGCGCAATAGGCCGGGGGGGGCCCGGGAGGAATGAGCAGTTCTTC.

This rearrangement joins TRBV5-4 to TRBJ2-7; tentative D call: TRBD2 (7 bases). V was pared by 4 bases and J by 2 bases, with 16 bases between. This CDR3 spans 15 amino acids. Germline assignment: CDR1 SGHNT and CDR2 YYREEE (reference sequence). The CDR3 DNA reads as TGTGCCAGCAGCCCGAGAAGGGGGGGGACCTACGAGCAGTACTTC. As protein: CASSPRRGGTYEQYF.